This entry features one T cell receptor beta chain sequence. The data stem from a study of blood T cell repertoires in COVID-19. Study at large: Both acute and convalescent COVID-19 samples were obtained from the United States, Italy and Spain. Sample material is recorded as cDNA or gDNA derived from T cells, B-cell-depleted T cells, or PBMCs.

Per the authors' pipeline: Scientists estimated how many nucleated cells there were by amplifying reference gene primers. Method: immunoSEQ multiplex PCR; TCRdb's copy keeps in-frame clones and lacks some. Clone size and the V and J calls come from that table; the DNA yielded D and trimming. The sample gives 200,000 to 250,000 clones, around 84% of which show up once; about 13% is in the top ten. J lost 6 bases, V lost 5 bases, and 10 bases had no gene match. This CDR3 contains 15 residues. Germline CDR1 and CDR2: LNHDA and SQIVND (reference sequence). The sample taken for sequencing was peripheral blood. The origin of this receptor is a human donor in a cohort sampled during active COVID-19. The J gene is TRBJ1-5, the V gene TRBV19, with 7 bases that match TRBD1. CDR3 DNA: TGTGCCAGTAGTGCCCAGACAGGGCAGGGTCAGCCCCAGCATTTT. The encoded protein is CASSAQTGQGQPQHF.